This TCR beta chain was captured by sequencing in a study of sequential checkpoint blockade in melanoma. Background on the study: Randomization was 1:1 between first-line nivolumab→ipilimumab and ipilimumab→nivolumab. Both treatment sequences were followed by maintenance nivolumab.

Libraries were prepared by immunoSEQ multiplex PCR; TCRdb keeps only in-frame clonotypes and omits some of them. The table has 15,000 to 20,000 clones, roughly 70% seen once. Treatment specified: randomized to nivolumab then ipilimumab (arm A) or the reverse (arm B). Sorted cells were live CD3+CD8+, lacking CD19 and CD56, from PBMCs. V dropped 1 base and J dropped 6 bases, with 13 bases sitting between them. The CDR3 consists of 14 residues. CDR1 SGHRS and CDR2 YFSETQ come from the germline V gene. The chain joins TRBV5-1 to TRBJ1-2; no definite D call. The input for sequencing was CD8+ T cells sorted from blood (inferred from file names), taken from a patient given nivolumab and ipilimumab in sequence. The sequence was obtained from a human donor with melanoma. The CDR3 DNA reads as TGCGCCAGCAGCTTGTCTGAGGGAATAGATGGCTACACCTTC. It specifies CASSLSEGIDGYTF.